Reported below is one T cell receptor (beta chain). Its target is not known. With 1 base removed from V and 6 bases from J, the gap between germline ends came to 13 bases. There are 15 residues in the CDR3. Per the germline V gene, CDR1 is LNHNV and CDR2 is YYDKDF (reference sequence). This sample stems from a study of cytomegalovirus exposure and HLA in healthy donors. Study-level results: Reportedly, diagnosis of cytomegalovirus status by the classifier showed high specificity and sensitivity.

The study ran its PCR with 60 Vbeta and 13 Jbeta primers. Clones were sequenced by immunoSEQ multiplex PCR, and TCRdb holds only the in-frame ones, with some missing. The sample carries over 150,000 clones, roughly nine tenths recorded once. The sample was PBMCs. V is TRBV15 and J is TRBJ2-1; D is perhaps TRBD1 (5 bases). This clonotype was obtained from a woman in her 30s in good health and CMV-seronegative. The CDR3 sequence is CATSRVGQRSNEQFF. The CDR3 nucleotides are TGTGCCACCAGCAGAGTGGGGCAGCGATCCAATGAGCAGTTCTTC.